This TCR beta chain was retrieved from a study of blood T cell repertoires in COVID-19. The germline gives CDR1 SNHLY, CDR2 FYNNEI. The CDR3 is 12 amino acids. Trimming shortened V by 4 bases and J by 4 bases, and 5 bases separated the two germline ends. This clone came up once. Other DNA sequences in the same sample also yield this CDR3. In the original workflow: Quantification of nucleated cells was approximated via reference gene primer amplification. TCRdb keeps only in-frame clones here, not all; method: immunoSEQ multiplex PCR. V, J and clone size reflect that table, while D and trimming were determined from the DNA. The data show 75,000 to 100,000 clones, roughly 86% seen once.

V usage is TRBV2 and J usage is TRBJ1-3; D is uncertain. This receptor was obtained from a human donor in a cohort sampled during active COVID-19. Sequencing was done on a sample of peripheral blood. DNA for the CDR3: TGTGCCAGCAGTGCGGGGGGAAACACCATATATTTT. The encoded protein is CASSAGGNTIYF.